The TCR beta chain described here comes from a study of OX40 agonist ivuxolimab in advanced cancers. Study-level background: Patient treatment consisted of intravenous ivuxolimab administration every 2 weeks at 0.01 to 10 mg/kg. From roughly 20 to 85 years was the age range, with a mean of roughly 64 years, and about 78% were male.

The protocol was immunoSEQ multiplex PCR, while the TCRdb copy is restricted to in-frame clones and leaves out a portion. This table holds under 60,000 clones, 94% found once. The sample here was CD4+ or CD8+ T cells sorted from blood, taken in a trial of the OX40 agonist ivuxolimab. The receptor comes from an adult with an advanced solid tumor such as melanoma, head and neck, liver or kidney cancer.

This CDR3 reads CASSEDREGYEQYF. The DNA of the CDR3 is TGTGCCAGCAGTGAGGACAGGGAGGGCTACGAGCAGTACTTC. The V gene is TRBV2, the J gene TRBJ2-7; perhaps TRBD1 as D (8 bases). The CDR3 runs 14 residues. Germline-derived CDR1 and CDR2 are SNHLY and FYNNEI. The germline V and J ends were trimmed by 3 bases and 3 bases, with 12 bases remaining between them.